These T cell receptor beta chains were read from a single sample in a study of shared clonotypes between healthy human individuals. This table comes from immunoSEQ multiplex PCR, and its TCRdb copy is limited to in-frame clones, with some not included. In the table there are more than 450,000 clones, less than 85% of which are singletons. Specimen: PBMCs. These receptors came from a woman in her thirties or forties in good health. Some clones in this sample may be carry-over from other donors' samples. The CDR3 runs from the conserved cysteine through the conserved F or W. The D gene is left open where the match is weak. Clone size is not always given. Where it is, it says once, few, many or a class for expanded clones.

clone_size j_call cdr3_length d_call v_call cdr3_nt cdr3_aa
. TRBJ2-7 15 TRBD2 TRBV5-1 TGCGCCAGCAGCCCCCAGCGGGAGGGCCTAAATGAGCAGTACTTC CASSPQREGLNEQYF
. TRBJ1-1 12 . TRBV2 TGTGCCAGCACGATAGTGAACACTGAAGCTTTCTTT CASTIVNTEAFF
. TRBJ2-7 15 TRBD1 TRBV7-2 TGTGCCAGCAGCTTAGCCGGGACAGTGGCCTACGAGCAGTACTTC CASSLAGTVAYEQYF
. TRBJ2-2 19 TRBD2 TRBV5-1 TGCGCCAGCAGCTTGAACCCGGGACTAGCGGGAGTTGTGACCGGGGAGCTGTTTTTT CASSLNPGLAGVVTGELFF
. TRBJ1-2 14 TRBD1 TRBV10-3 TGTGCCATCAGTGTAGGGGGACAGGGACCAGACTACACCTTC CAISVGGQGPDYTF
once TRBJ2-7 14 . TRBV15 TGTGCCACCAGCAGAGATATCCGCACCTACGAGCAGTACTTC CATSRDIRTYEQYF
once TRBJ2-1 15 . TRBV5-1 TGCGCCAGCAGCTTGGTGGCTAGCAGTTACAATGAGCAGTTCTTC CASSLVASSYNEQFF
. TRBJ1-5 15 . TRBV5-1 TGCGCCAGCAGCTTTAGGGGCGACCCCAATCAGCCCCAGCATTTT CASSFRGDPNQPQHF
. TRBJ2-3 16 . TRBV5-1 TGCGCCAGCAGCTTGGGTCACAGGGTGGGGACAGATACGCAGTATTTT CASSLGHRVGTDTQYF
. TRBJ1-2 16 . TRBV7-9 TGTGCCAGCAGCAATTACCCATTACAGGTCGGCTATGGCTACACCTTC CASSNYPLQVGYGYTF
. TRBJ1-1 13 . TRBV7-9 TGTGCCAGCAGCTTAGAGCAGAACACTGAAGCTTTCTTT CASSLEQNTEAFF
. TRBJ2-7 16 TRBD2 TRBV7-8 TGTGCCAGCAGCTTAGCGGGGTGGCGGGAGGGCTACGAGCAGTACTTC CASSLAGWREGYEQYF
many TRBJ1-5 13 . TRBV7-2 TGTGCCAGCAGCTTAGGGCCTAATCAGCCCCAGCATTTT CASSLGPNQPQHF
once TRBJ2-5 15 TRBD1 TRBV7-9 TGTGCCAGCAGCCTCCTCCCGGGACAGCAAGAGACCCAGTACTTC CASSLLPGQQETQYF
. TRBJ2-7 14 TRBD1 TRBV27 TGTGCCAGCAGTGTTAACAGGGGTTCCTACGAGCAGTACTTC CASSVNRGSYEQYF
. TRBJ1-1 15 . TRBV19 TGTGCCAGTAGAACCTCCGGGACTATGAACACTGAAGCTTTCTTT CASRTSGTMNTEAFF
. TRBJ2-7 16 . TRBV7-8 TGTGCCAGCAGCTGGCCCCGGGGGAGGAGCTCCTACGAGCAGTACTTC CASSWPRGRSSYEQYF
. TRBJ1-1 14 . TRBV11-2 TGTGCCAGCAGCTTAGTTTGGCAGAACACTGAAGCTTTCTTT CASSLVWQNTEAFF
. TRBJ2-5 13 . TRBV10-3 TGTGCCATCGGGGAACAGGGTGGGGAGACCCAGTACTTC CAIGEQGGETQYF
. TRBJ2-2 15 . TRBV18 TGTGCCAGCTCCCTGTCGAGTAGCGTGATTGAGGAGCTGTTTTTT CASSLSSSVIEELFF
few TRBJ2-7 18 TRBD2 TRBV9 TGTGCCAGCAGCGTAGACCCCGGCGGGGGGGCTTTACCCTACGAGCAGTACTTC CASSVDPGGGALPYEQYF
. TRBJ2-1 17 TRBD2 TRBV5-1 TGCGCCAGCAGCAATTCTAGCGGGAGCCCCTCCTACAATGAGCAGTTCTTC CASSNSSGSPSYNEQFF
few TRBJ1-2 15 . TRBV4-3 TGCGCCAGCAGCCCCCAGGCTCGTCCATCCTATGGCTACACCTTC CASSPQARPSYGYTF
few TRBJ1-5 16 . TRBV6-1 TGTGCCAGCAGTGAAGAGGAGGTGTCAGTGGGTCAGCCCCAGCATTTT CASSEEEVSVGQPQHF
. TRBJ1-2 13 . TRBV18 TGTGCCAGCTCACCAGAAGGGAATCGCGGCTACACCTTC CASSPEGNRGYTF
. TRBJ2-1 14 . TRBV5-4 TGTGCCAGCAGCTTGGGGAGCTCCTACAATGAGCAGTTCTTC CASSLGSSYNEQFF
once TRBJ2-3 15 . TRBV27 TGTGCCAGCAGTTTATCAGGGTGGGGTTCAGATACGCAGTATTTT CASSLSGWGSDTQYF
. TRBJ2-2 15 TRBD1 TRBV7-7 TGTGCCAGCAGCCCCCAGGGGGCTGACACCGGGGAGCTGTTTTTT CASSPQGADTGELFF